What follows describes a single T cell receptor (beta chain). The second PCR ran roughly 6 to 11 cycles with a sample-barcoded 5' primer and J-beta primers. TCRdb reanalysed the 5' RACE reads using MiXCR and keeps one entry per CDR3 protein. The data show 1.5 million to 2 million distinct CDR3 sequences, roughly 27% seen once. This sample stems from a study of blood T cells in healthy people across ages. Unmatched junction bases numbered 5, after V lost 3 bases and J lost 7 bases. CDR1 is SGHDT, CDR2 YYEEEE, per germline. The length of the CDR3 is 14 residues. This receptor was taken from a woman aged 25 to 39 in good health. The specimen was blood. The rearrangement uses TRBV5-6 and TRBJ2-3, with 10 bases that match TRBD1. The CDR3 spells CASSWGQGKYTQYF. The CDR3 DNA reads TGTGCCAGCAGCTGGGGACAGGGGAAGTATACGCAGTATTTT.